This T cell receptor beta chain was documented in a study of T cells in Graves' hyperthyroidism and ophthalmopathy (dated by TCRdb to about 2019). Study-level background: Peripheral blood samples were taken at the time of initial diagnosis, prior to any treatment. The study also compared thyroid tissue and blood T-cell repertoires from about 6 Graves' hyperthyroidism patients. According to the paper, TCR Vbeta CDR3 sequencing was carried out on approximately 140 peripheral blood samples, which came from under 50 ophthalmopathy, 70 to 80 hyperthyroidism and approximately 17 progressor patients. Prospective prediction of ophthalmopathy was tested in an independent validation cohort of 18 to 20 hyperthyroidism patients and 17 patients who later progressed to ophthalmopathy. The 75 to 100 discovery patients were randomly split 7:3 into training and test sets. After sampling, hyperthyroidism patients received methimazole starting at 30 mg daily, and ophthalmopathy patients received high-dose intravenous methylprednisolone. A discovery cohort of about 100 patients, approximately 44 with Graves' ophthalmopathy and under 60 with stable Graves' hyperthyroidism, was used to find distinguishing TCR V-J signatures.

The TCR beta CDR3 regions were amplified from the RNA transcripts. For the first round of RT-PCR on the TCR CDR3, the HTBI primer set was used together with the Qiagen OneStep RT-PCR kit. Libraries were constructed in a second round of multiplex PCR, after which size selection and purification were carried out. Libraries were sequenced paired-end with 100 bp reads on an Illumina HiSeq2000. As for the original processing: Raw data were processed with SOAPnuke, discarding reads with adapters, uncalled bases, mean Phred below 15, or no exact constant-primer or identifier match. High-quality paired reads were merged using COPE v1.2.5, and each unique nucleotide sequence was defined as a clonotype. MiTCR v1.1 was used to align the clonotypes against IMGT TRBV, TRBD and TRBJ reference segments. The analysis included only V-J combinations with a frequency above 0.0001, which together covered 99% to 99.2% of the repertoires. A TCS score was defined as the ratio between F50 (clonal expansion) and ExV (chaos), using BLOSUM62-based TCRdist between CDR3 peptides within each V-J. Welch's t-statistics and random forest reduced around 510 V-J features to 10 to 15, which were used in a naive Bayes classifier (R e1071). The raw public data were reprocessed by TCRdb itself: fastp quality trimming at Q25, MiXCR clonotype calling, in-frame beta chains only. Each entry merges the rows of one CDR3 protein and shows their most common DNA and genes. It is TCRdb's table, rather than the study itself, that gives the V and J calls and clone size. The sample includes approximately 370,000 distinct CDR3 sequences, with 14% to 15% observed a single time. The ten top clones hold roughly 33% of the sample.

Graves' hyperthyroidism was defined as stable when no progression to ophthalmopathy occurred over 18 months of follow-up. The hyperthyroidism patients were between 18 and 65 years old and newly diagnosed, with a disease duration of less than 2 months. Patients with uncontrolled infections, other autoimmune diseases, pregnancy or lactation were excluded. Diagnoses were established on the basis of clinical symptoms, serum thyroxine and TRAb, thyroid ultrasound, and orbital computed tomography. PBMCs were separated from roughly 10 ml of fresh peripheral blood using Ficoll-Paque density gradient centrifugation. Total RNA was extracted using Trizol reagent, and RNA quality was assessed on an Agilent 2100 Bioanalyzer. This clonotype was seen a handful of times. The antigen this receptor binds is unknown. No base quality values were provided; no much bigger clone lies one nucleotide off. The CDR3 sequence holds 20 residues, the cysteine and phenylalanine included. The only DNA kept is the CDR3, 60 bases in frame from the first base. CDR1 and CDR2 are drawn from the germline V gene (reference sequence): SSHAT, FNYEAQ. V trim: 0 bases; J trim: 4 bases; unmatched bases: 18.

Findings and caveats that apply to the study as a whole: Most expanded thyroid clonotypes (frequency above 0.001) were also detected in blood, a finding suggesting that blood repertoires may reflect thyroid immune responses. In cross-validation, a model built on a 13 V-J signature told ophthalmopathy apart from stable hyperthyroidism with approximately 91% sensitivity and 81% to 82% specificity, and in testing the same model reached 80%/75%. In validation, the model predicted progression to ophthalmopathy with 65% to 71% sensitivity and approximately 78% specificity, a median of 6.5 months before onset. Sample size was not statistically predetermined, and blinding of investigators to group allocation was not performed.

Here the chain combines TRBV7-7 and TRBJ2-1; 7 of the junction bases match TRBD1. This clonotype was obtained from a woman aged 25 to 45 with Graves' hyperthyroidism. The source material was blood. Here is the DNA: TGTGCCAGCAGCTTAGCCCCCCACCAGCGACAGGGAAAACTTTACAATGAGCAGTTCTTC. The translation is CASSLAPHQRQGKLYNEQFF.